The next 28 T cell receptor beta chains were all read from a single sample in a study of response to subunit inactivated influenza vaccine. TCRdb recomputed calls from the RT-PCR reads with MiXCR, one row per CDR3 protein. Of around 570,000 distinct CDR3 sequences listed, around 11% are singletons. The data were also submitted as part of a second study, on T cells expressing NK-cell markers. That investigation notes: TCR beta cDNA was generated via 5'RACE template switching incorporating UMIs.

The sequencing used PBMCs from blood, collected on the day of vaccination. The receptor set was obtained from a man in his fifties who received an inactivated influenza vaccine.

This clonotype came up many times. V gene TRBV5-1 combines with J gene TRBJ1-6, with D hard to call. This CDR3 is built from 14 residues. Germline values: CDR1 SGHRS, CDR2 YFSETQ. Between the trimmed V and J ends, which lost 6 bases and 7 bases, there was a span of 14 bases. CDR3 nucleotides: TGCGCCAGCATGGGAGGCCTCTCGAATTCACCCCTCCACTTT. Translating gives CASMGGLSNSPLHF.

In its sample, this clonotype was seen a few times. The chain combines TRBV18 with TRBJ2-1, with D tentatively TRBD1 (5 bases). Trimming left V 4 bases short and J 5 bases short, with 9 bases between. This CDR3 is built from 13 residues. CDR1 and CDR2 (germline): KGHSH, LQKENI. CDR3 sequence: CASSLKGDNEQFF. In DNA form, the CDR3 reads TGTGCCAGCTCACTTAAAGGGGACAATGAGCAGTTCTTC.

A few counts support this clonotype. V is TRBV5-1 and J is TRBJ2-1; 11 bases are a match to TRBD2. V was clipped by 0 bases and J by 10 bases; unmatched bases: 3. This CDR3 has 14 amino acids. Germline CDR1 reads SGHRS; CDR2 reads YFSETQ. CDR3 sequence reads: CASSLAASGREQFF. CDR3 DNA sequence: TGCGCCAGCAGCTTGGCTGCTAGCGGGAGGGAGCAGTTCTTC.

The rearrangement uses TRBV29-1 and TRBJ2-3; D is perhaps TRBD1 or TRBD2 (7 bases each). V lost 5 bases, J lost 4 bases, and 13 bases lay in between. CDR3 length: 13 amino acids. The germline V gene encodes CDR1 SQVTM and CDR2 ANQGSEA. CDR3 coding DNA: TGCAGCGTTAGGGAGGGGGCGGCAGATACGCAGTATTTT. It is translated as CSVREGAADTQYF.

This clonotype was seen only a few times. The chain carries TRBV4-1 and TRBJ2-5, with TRBD2 matching over 7 bases. This CDR3 has 15 residues. With V trimmed by 0 bases and J by 1 base, 2 bases remained unmatched. Germline loops: CDR1 MGHRA, CDR2 YSYEKL. Here the CDR3 reads CASSQDRTSQETQYF. The DNA of the CDR3 is TGCGCCAGCAGCCAAGATCGGACTAGCCAAGAGACCCAGTACTTC.

This sequence joins TRBV4-3 and TRBJ2-1; 9 bases agree with TRBD2. The CDR3 runs to 13 residues. V lost 3 bases, J lost 15 bases, and 9 bases stayed unmatched. Germline loops: CDR1 LGHNA, CDR2 YSLEER. CDR3 sequence: CASSQTGTSSRFF. CDR3 nucleotide sequence: TGCGCCAGCAGCCAGACCGGGACTAGCTCTCGGTTCTTC.

This chain connects TRBV5-5 to TRBJ1-5; TRBD1 might be the D (6 bases). The germline V gene has CDR1 SGHKS and CDR2 YYEKEE (reference sequence). There are 16 residues in the CDR3. Trimming pared 2 bases from V and 0 bases from J, leaving 12 bases between. The CDR3: CASSFLAGDSNQPQHF. For the CDR3, the DNA is TGTGCCAGCAGCTTCCTCGCAGGGGATAGCAATCAGCCCCAGCATTTT.

The chain recombines TRBV4-1 with TRBJ2-7; unclear D gene. The CDR3 consists of 16 residues. From germline, CDR1 is MGHRA and CDR2 YSYEKL. Trimming left V 1 base short and J 6 bases short, with 19 bases between. For the CDR3, the DNA is TGCGCCAGCAGCCAAGGGTTTGTGGTCAATAGTGGCGAGCAGTACTTC. Translating it yields CASSQGFVVNSGEQYF.

This clonotype was seen more than once but under ten times. This chain joins TRBV7-2 and TRBJ1-2; unclear D gene. CDR3 length equals 13 residues. V lost 2 bases, J lost 4 bases, and 8 bases lay in between. Germline loops: CDR1 SGHTA, CDR2 FQGNSA. CDR3 amino acids: CASSLKNSYGYTF. CDR3 sequence (DNA): TGTGCCAGCAGCTTAAAGAACAGCTATGGCTACACCTTC.

This clonotype has more than one count but fewer than ten. The J gene is TRBJ1-6, the V gene TRBV6-2 or TRBV6-3, with 8 bases aligning to TRBD1. Trimming cost V 4 bases and J 8 bases; bases outside gene matches: 7. In germline, CDR1 is MNHEY, CDR2 SVGEGT. The CDR3 has 15 amino acids. CDR3 DNA sequence: TGTGCCAGCAGTTGGACCGGGACAGGTTATTCACCCCTCCACTTT. It is translated as CASSWTGTGYSPLHF.

This clonotype was recorded many times. The chain employs TRBV12-3 or TRBV12-4 and TRBJ1-5; D gene uncertain. V dropped 6 bases and J dropped 4 bases, with 19 bases sitting between them. The CDR3 contains 16 residues. CDR3 in DNA: TGTGCCAGCAGCTGTGGGTGCGGTCCAGGAAATCAGCCCCAGCATTTT. Translation gives CASSCGCGPGNQPQHF.

The sample holds many counts of this clonotype. The rearrangement uses TRBV28 and TRBJ2-7; 7 nucleotides align to TRBD1. V shed 6 bases, J shed 3 bases, and the junction held 11 bases outside the gene matches. The CDR3 covers 15 residues. Germline V gene lookup returns CDR1 MDHEN and CDR2 SYDVKM. In DNA, the CDR3 is TGTGCCAGCAGCCCGACAGGGAAAGTTCTCTACGAGCAGTACTTC. As protein: CASSPTGKVLYEQYF.

This chain joins TRBV5-1 and TRBJ2-2; 12 nucleotides align to TRBD2. Germline V gene sequence: CDR1 SGHRS, CDR2 YFSETQ. V shed 5 bases and J 2 bases; nucleotides not matched to a gene: 4. The CDR3 extends over 16 amino acids. CDR3 sequence reads: CASSPSGRANTGELFF. CDR3 coding DNA: TGCGCCAGCAGTCCTAGCGGGAGGGCTAACACCGGGGAGCTGTTTTTT.

This clonotype was counted only a few times. The chain recombines TRBV14 with TRBJ1-4; perhaps TRBD1 as D (5 bases). Trimming removed 2 bases from V and 8 bases from J, with 12 bases in between. The CDR3 is 14 amino acids. Germline V gives CDR1 SGHDN, CDR2 FVKESK. The chain's CDR3 is CASSQLGGSEKLFF. The CDR3 DNA is TGTGCCAGCAGCCAACTCGGGGGGAGCGAAAAACTGTTTTTT.

This clonotype has just a few counts. This chain uses TRBV20-1 with TRBJ2-4; D is perhaps TRBD2 (7 bases). The germline V gene encodes CDR1 DFQATT and CDR2 SNEGSKA (reference sequence). The CDR3 is 13 amino acids. Trimming shortened V by 5 bases and J by 9 bases, and 17 bases separated the two germline ends. CDR3 coding DNA: TGCAGTGCTCAGAACAGGGAGGGGAGCATTCAGTACTTC. Its translation: CSAQNREGSIQYF.

The chain links TRBV7-2 to TRBJ1-1, with unresolved D. This CDR3 contains 14 residues. The V gene lost 2 bases and the J gene lost 1 base, with 8 bases spanning the gap. In germline, CDR1 is SGHTA, CDR2 FQGNSA. CDR3 in DNA: TGTGCCAGCAGCTTAAGGGCAGCGAACACTGAAGCTTTCTTT. Amino acid sequence: CASSLRAANTEAFF.

This chain joins TRBV28 and TRBJ2-1; the match to TRBD1 covers 9 bases. The length of the CDR3 is 16 residues. The germline V gene encodes CDR1 MDHEN and CDR2 SYDVKM. Losses at the gene ends were 5 bases for V and 4 bases for J; bases not matched to a gene: 9. The CDR3 DNA follows: TGTGCCAGCAGTACCCAGGGACAGGGTTCTTACAATGAGCAGTTCTTC. Translation gives CASSTQGQGSYNEQFF.

V is TRBV29-1 and J is TRBJ2-2, with TRBD1 identical over 7 bases. The CDR3 is 14 residues long. The junction had 6 bases not matched to a gene; V was cut back by 6 bases and J by 2 bases. Germline V gene lookup returns CDR1 SQVTM and CDR2 ANQGSEA. CDR3 nucleotides: TGCAGCGTATCTGAAGGGGGCAACACCGGGGAGCTGTTTTTT. Protein product: CSVSEGGNTGELFF.

This clonotype has just a few counts. The chain recombines TRBV7-2 with TRBJ2-5, with a weak D call TRBD1 (5 bases). CDR1 and CDR2 (germline): SGHTA, FQGNSA. This CDR3 has 15 residues. Trimming cost V 2 bases and J 4 bases, with 14 bases left between them. DNA of the CDR3: TGTGCCAGCAGCTTAATCAGGGAACGGCTAGAGACCCAGTACTTC. Its translation: CASSLIRERLETQYF.

This clonotype was picked up a small number of times. This chain joins TRBV4-3 and TRBJ2-1; 11 bases map to TRBD1. V shed 3 bases and J 3 bases; nucleotides not matched to a gene: 7. CDR1 and CDR2 from the germline V gene are LGHNA and YSLEER. This CDR3 has 17 residues. The CDR3 reads CASSQGTGGRSYNEQFF. The CDR3 DNA follows: TGCGCCAGCAGCCAGGGGACAGGGGGGCGAAGCTACAATGAGCAGTTCTTC.

This chain joins TRBV5-1 and TRBJ2-7; TRBD1 agrees at 10 bases. Germline trimming cut 0 bases from V and 12 bases from J; bases unmatched to any gene: 3. This CDR3 spans 12 amino acids. Germline CDR1 reads SGHRS; CDR2 reads YFSETQ. The DNA of the CDR3 is TGCGCCAGCAGCTTGGCGGGACAGGGGTCGTACTTC. Protein product: CASSLAGQGSYF.

The V call is TRBV11-2, the J call TRBJ1-1; no firm D call. The germline CDR1 and CDR2 sequences are SGHAT and FQNNGV. The V and J ends lost 8 bases and 3 bases respectively, with 16 bases between them. CDR3 length: 14 amino acids. CDR3 coding DNA: TGTGCCAGCCGAAGACCAGGATCGGACACTGAAGCTTTCTTT. Translation gives CASRRPGSDTEAFF.

This clonotype was found a few times. This chain links TRBV4-3 with TRBJ2-3; TRBD1 might be the D (6 bases). Deletions cut 1 base from V and 2 bases from J, with 13 bases between. Germline V lookup: CDR1 LGHNA, CDR2 YSLEER. The CDR3 extends over 16 amino acids. This CDR3 reads CASSQGTGTTTDTQYF. CDR3 DNA: TGCGCCAGCAGCCAAGGCACCGGGACAACCACAGATACGCAGTATTTT.

The gene calls are TRBV6-5 and TRBJ2-7; D is tentatively TRBD1 or TRBD2 (5 bases each). The ends were cut back, 6 bases at V and 5 bases at J, with 14 bases in the middle. The CDR3 is 13 residues long. The germline V gene encodes CDR1 MNHEY and CDR2 SVGAGI. The CDR3 DNA reads as TGTGCCAGCAGCTTAGACGGGGCGCACGAGCAGTACTTC. It encodes CASSLDGAHEQYF.

Only a few counts were recorded for this clonotype. This sequence joins TRBV28 and TRBJ2-7; possibly TRBD2 for D (5 bases). V shed 3 bases and J shed 0 bases, with 15 bases lying between them. The CDR3 totals 16 residues. Germline loops: CDR1 MDHEN, CDR2 SYDVKM. The CDR3 here is CASSFHLALLSYEQYF. Written as DNA, the CDR3 is TGTGCCAGCAGTTTTCACCTAGCTCTCCTCTCCTACGAGCAGTACTTC.

In its sample, this clonotype was seen many times. The V gene is TRBV27, the J gene TRBJ2-3; D gene ambiguous. From germline, CDR1 is MNHEY and CDR2 SMNVEV (reference sequence). The germline V and J ends were trimmed by 8 bases and 1 base, with 13 bases remaining between them. The CDR3 length is 14 residues. The CDR3 spells CASSLLQGTDTQYF. The CDR3, as DNA: TGTGCCAGCTCGCTTCTCCAGGGCACAGATACGCAGTATTTT.

The J gene is TRBJ1-6, the V gene TRBV20-1; 7 nucleotides line up with TRBD1. The CDR3 is 15 residues long. Germline CDR1 reads DFQATT; CDR2 reads SNEGSKA (reference sequence). The junction had 4 bases not matched to a gene; V was cut back by 2 bases and J by 3 bases. The CDR3 bases are TGCAGTGCTAGACCAGGGGGGAGCTATAATTCACCCCTCCACTTT. Residues: CSARPGGSYNSPLHF.

J is TRBJ2-7 and V is TRBV7-8; the D gene could be TRBD1 or TRBD2 (5 bases each). Between the trimmed V and J ends, which lost 2 bases and 0 bases, there was a span of 14 bases. CDR1 is SGHVS, CDR2 FQNEAQ, per germline. The length of the CDR3 is 16 residues. CDR3 region: CASSLPGRGSSYEQYF. The CDR3 nucleotides read TGTGCCAGCAGCTTACCGGGACGGGGAAGCTCCTACGAGCAGTACTTC.